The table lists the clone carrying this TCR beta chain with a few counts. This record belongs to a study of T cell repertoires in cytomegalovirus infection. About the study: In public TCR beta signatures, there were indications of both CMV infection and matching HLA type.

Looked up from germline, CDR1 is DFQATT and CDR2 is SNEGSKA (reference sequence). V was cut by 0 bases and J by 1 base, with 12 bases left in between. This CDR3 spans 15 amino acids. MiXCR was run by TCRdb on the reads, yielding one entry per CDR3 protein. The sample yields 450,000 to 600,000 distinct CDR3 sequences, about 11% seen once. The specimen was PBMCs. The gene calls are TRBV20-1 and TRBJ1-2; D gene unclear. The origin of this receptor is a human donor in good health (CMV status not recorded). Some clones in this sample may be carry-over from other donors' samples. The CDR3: CSARDERTFNYGYTF. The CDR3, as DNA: TGCAGTGCTAGAGATGAGCGGACCTTTAACTATGGCTACACCTTC.